The sequence of this T cell receptor (beta chain) was determined in a study of blood T cell repertoires in COVID-19. Looking at the study overall: Both acute and convalescent COVID-19 samples were obtained from the United States, Italy and Spain. The cDNA or gDNA used as material had been derived from T cells, B-cell-depleted T cells, or PBMCs.

Original processing notes: Estimates of nucleated cell counts were drawn from the amplification of reference gene primers. The data were produced by immunoSEQ multiplex PCR, yet TCRdb's version contains in-frame clones alone and is incomplete. V and J calls and clone size come straight from that table; D and trimming were deduced from the DNA. The table includes 65,000 to 70,000 clones, over 75% detected once. Trimming took 6 bases from V and 1 from J; bases not matched to a gene: 7. There are 16 residues in the CDR3. The V gene's germline CDR1 is SNHLY and CDR2 FYNNEI. In its sample, this clone was seen a few times.

The TCR was taken from a man older than 75 with acute or convalescent COVID-19. This rearrangement joins TRBV2 to TRBJ2-2, with 8 bases lining up with TRBD2. The sample was peripheral blood. CDR3 in DNA: TGTGCCAGCAGGTTCGCGAGCGGGGGGAACACCGGGGAGCTGTTTTTT. It specifies CASRFASGGNTGELFF.